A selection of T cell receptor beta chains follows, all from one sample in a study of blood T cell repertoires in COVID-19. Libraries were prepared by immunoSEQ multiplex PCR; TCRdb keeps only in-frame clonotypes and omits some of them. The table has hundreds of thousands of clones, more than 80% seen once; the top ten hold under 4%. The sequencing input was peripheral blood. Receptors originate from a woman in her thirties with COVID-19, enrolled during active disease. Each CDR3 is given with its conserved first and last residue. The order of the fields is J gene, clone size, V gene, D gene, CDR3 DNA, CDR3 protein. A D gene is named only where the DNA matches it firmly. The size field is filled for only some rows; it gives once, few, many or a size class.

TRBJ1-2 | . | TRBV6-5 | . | TGTGCCAGCAGCGGACTGGATGGCTACACCTTC | CASSGLDGYTF
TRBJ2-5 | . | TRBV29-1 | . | TGTTCTACCCTGTCAGAGACCCAGTACTTC | CSTLSETQYF
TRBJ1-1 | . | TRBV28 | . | TGTGCCAGCAGCATATCGGCAGGGCTAAAAGCTTTCTTT | CASSISAGLKAFF
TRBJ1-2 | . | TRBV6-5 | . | TGTGCCAGCAGTTACCATGGAGTGGGTAAAGACTATGGCTACACCTTC | CASSYHGVGKDYGYTF
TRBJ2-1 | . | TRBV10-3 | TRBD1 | TGTGCCATCAGTCTGATCCCGGACAGGGGTCCCAAAGCCAATGAGCAGTTCTTC | CAISLIPDRGPKANEQFF
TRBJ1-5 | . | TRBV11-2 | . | TGTGCCAGCAGCTTAGATTTGTACAATCAGCCCCAGCATTTT | CASSLDLYNQPQHF
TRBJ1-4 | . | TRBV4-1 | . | TGCGCCAGCCGACAGAGACAGGTTGGAGCAATTAATGAAAAACTGTTTTTT | CASRQRQVGAINEKLFF
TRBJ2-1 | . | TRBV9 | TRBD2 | TGTGCCAGCAGCCCGCGCCTAGCGGGGGGACAGGCCTCCTACAATGAGCAGTTCTTC | CASSPRLAGGQASYNEQFF
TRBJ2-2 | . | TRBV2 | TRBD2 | TGTGCCAGCAGCGGACTAGCGGGGGGGTTGGCGAACACCGGGGAGCTGTTTTTT | CASSGLAGGLANTGELFF
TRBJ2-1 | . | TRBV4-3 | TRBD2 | TGCGCCAGCAGCCAAGACAGAGGCGGGAGGGTCTTTTACAATGAGCAGTTCTTC | CASSQDRGGRVFYNEQFF
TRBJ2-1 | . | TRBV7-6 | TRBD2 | TGTGCCAGCAGCTTATACTCGGGAGGGCGTGGAAATGAGCAGTTCTTC | CASSLYSGGRGNEQFF
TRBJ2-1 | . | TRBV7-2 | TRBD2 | TGTGCCAGCAGGGGTAGCGGGAGCTCCTACAATGAGCAGTTCTTC | CASRGSGSSYNEQFF
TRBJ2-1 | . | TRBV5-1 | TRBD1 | TGCGCCAGCAGCTTGGCACAGGGGTCCTACAATGAGCAGTTCTTC | CASSLAQGSYNEQFF
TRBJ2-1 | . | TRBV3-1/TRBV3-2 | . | TGTGCCAGCAGCCTGGGGCCTTGGAGTGAGCAGTTCTTC | CASSLGPWSEQFF
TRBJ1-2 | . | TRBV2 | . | TGTGCCAGCAGTGGTAGGGAGGGTTATGGCTACACCTTC | CASSGREGYGYTF
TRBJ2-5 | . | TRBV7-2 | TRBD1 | TGTGCCAGCAGCTTATCCCCAGGACAGGCTGGGACCCAGTACTTC | CASSLSPGQAGTQYF
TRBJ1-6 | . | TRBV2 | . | TGTGCCAGCAGTGAAGCGGGGGGGAATTCACCCCTCCACTTT | CASSEAGGNSPLHF
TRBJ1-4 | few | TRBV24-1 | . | TGTGCCACCAGTGGGGGAGGGGCGGATGAAAAACTGTTTTTT | CATSGGGADEKLFF
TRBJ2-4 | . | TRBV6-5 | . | TGTGCCAGCAGTTCAGAGACTGGGGCCGCGTTCAGGATTCAGTACTTC | CASSSETGAAFRIQYF
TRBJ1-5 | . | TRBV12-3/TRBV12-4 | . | TGTGCCAGCGGATCTGGGGGGAATCAGCCCCAGCATTTT | CASGSGGNQPQHF
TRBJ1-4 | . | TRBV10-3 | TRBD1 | TGTGCCACCGCCGACAGGGAGAATGAAAAACTGTTTTTT | CATADRENEKLFF
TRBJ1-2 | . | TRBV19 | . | TGTGCCAGTAGTATGGACAGTTTACTAGCTAACTATGGCTACACCTTC | CASSMDSLLANYGYTF
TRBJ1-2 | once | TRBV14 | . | TGTGCCAGCGCTACGGGGTATGACTATGGCTACACCTTC | CASATGYDYGYTF
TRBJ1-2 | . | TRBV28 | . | TGTGCCAGCAGTCGAGATAACTATGGCTACACCTTC | CASSRDNYGYTF
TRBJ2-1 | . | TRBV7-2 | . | TGTGCCAGCAGCTTAGTCTCCGGGCGGGGTCAGGCTGAGCAGTTCTTC | CASSLVSGRGQAEQFF
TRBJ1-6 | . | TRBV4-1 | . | TGCGCCAGCAGCCAAGGCGGGGGGGGCTATAATTCACCCCTCCACTTT | CASSQGGGGYNSPLHF
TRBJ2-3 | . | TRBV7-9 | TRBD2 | TGTGCCAGCAGCTTAGGACTAGCGGGAGGAGTCACAGATACGCAGTATTTT | CASSLGLAGGVTDTQYF
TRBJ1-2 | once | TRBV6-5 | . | TGTGCCAGCAGTTACTCTTGGCACAGTAACTATGGCTACACCTTC | CASSYSWHSNYGYTF
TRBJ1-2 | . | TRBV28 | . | TGTGCCAGCGGCTTCGATCTCTATGGCTACACCTTC | CASGFDLYGYTF
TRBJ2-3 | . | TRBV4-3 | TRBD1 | TGCGCCAGCAGCCAGTCTCCAACAGGGGGCCCTGGGGATACGCAGTATTTT | CASSQSPTGGPGDTQYF
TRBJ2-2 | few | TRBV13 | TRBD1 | TGTGCCAGCAGCCCCTGGACAGGGAGCACCGGGGAGCTGTTTTTT | CASSPWTGSTGELFF
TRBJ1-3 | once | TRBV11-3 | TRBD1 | TGTGCCAGCAGCTTAGATCGGATGGGACAGAGCTCTGGAAACACCATATATTTT | CASSLDRMGQSSGNTIYF